This TCR beta chain was sequenced during a study of ipilimumab plus nivolumab after autologous stem cell transplantation. The repertoire was sequenced with immunoSEQ multiplex PCR; TCRdb's copy has only in-frame clones and lacks some. The table includes some 87,000 clones, 83% detected once. CDR1 and CDR2 (germline): SGHAT, FQNNGV. CDR3 length: 14 residues. Losses at the gene ends were 3 bases for V and 1 base for J; bases not matched to a gene: 2. Here the sequenced sample was PBMCs, taken in a trial of ipilimumab plus nivolumab as post-transplant consolidation. This rearrangement joins TRBV11-2 to TRBJ2-7; 8 bases match TRBD2. The source is a male donor with diffuse large B-cell lymphoma. Here the CDR3 DNA reads TGTGCCAGCAGCTTGAGCGGGGGTTCCTACGAGCAGTACTTC. Protein sequence: CASSLSGGSYEQYF.